These T cell receptor beta chains were read from a single sample in a study of cytomegalovirus exposure and HLA in healthy donors. Profiled with immunoSEQ multiplex PCR; TCRdb holds only in-frame clones, not every one. Among 150,000 to 200,000 clones listed, around two thirds were seen once. The specimen was PBMCs. These receptors came from a man between 25 and 39 years old in good health and CMV-seropositive. Both conserved end residues are part of each CDR3. The D gene is left open where the match is weak.

>TRBV5-1|NA|TRBJ1-1
CASSLAPGLNTEAFF
>TRBV11-2|NA|TRBJ1-3
CASSLERGNGGNTIYF
>TRBV27|TRBD1|TRBJ1-5
CASSLGQVDSNQPQHF
>TRBV9|NA|TRBJ2-2
CASGGLQFTGELFF
>TRBV27|TRBD1|TRBJ2-7
CASSLSGAVGQVGDEQYF
>TRBV6-1|TRBD2|TRBJ2-3
CASSGLAGETDTQYF
>TRBV11-3|TRBD1|TRBJ2-7
CASSPTGQGLITYEQYF
>TRBV7-2|NA|TRBJ2-2
CASRIWGEGEGGELFF
>TRBV19|TRBD2|TRBJ2-1
CASSTPGLETYNEQFF
>TRBV21-1|NA|TRBJ1-2
CASTPTRQSDYGYTF
>TRBV19|NA|TRBJ1-1
CASAKTGTEAFF
>TRBV10-3|TRBD1|TRBJ2-5
CAISGVQGHETQYF
>TRBV7-2|TRBD2|TRBJ2-2
CATTQLAGGGGELFF
>TRBV19|TRBD1|TRBJ1-5
CASSIHRDRRNQPQHF
>TRBV2|NA|TRBJ1-2
CASSGAGEGGTF